The 27 T cell receptor beta chains in this list originate from one sample, sequenced in a study of blood T cells in healthy people across ages. Primers used in a second PCR of about 6 to 11 cycles were a sample-barcoded 5' primer and a J-beta primer mix. TCRdb re-analysed the 5' RACE reads in MiXCR, keeping a single row per CDR3 protein. The data show 1,800,000 or so distinct CDR3 sequences, around 42% seen once. The sequenced material came from blood. All receptors derive from a human donor in good health.

The chain combines TRBV12-5 with TRBJ1-1; D is unclear. The V end was cut by 0 bases, the J end by 7 bases, with 9 bases between. Germline-derived CDR1 and CDR2 are LGHNT and FRNRAP. The CDR3 is 13 residues long. CDR3 DNA sequence: TGTGCTAGTGGTTTGGTACACGGCCTTGAAGCTTTCTTT. The encoded protein is CASGLVHGLEAFF.

The chain recombines TRBV10-3 with TRBJ1-5, with 8 bases matching TRBD1. V lost 10 bases to trimming and J lost 7 bases; unmatched junction nucleotides: 12. Germline V lookup: CDR1 ENHRY, CDR2 SYGVKD. The length of the CDR3 is 14 residues. The CDR3 protein is CASSGTGRGQPQHF. Here the CDR3 DNA reads TGTGCCAGTTCCGGGACAGGCCGCGGACAGCCCCAGCATTTT.

In this sample, this clonotype turned up a few times. This chain uses TRBV9 with TRBJ2-7; D is undetermined. CDR1 and CDR2 from the germline V gene are SGDLS and YYNGEE. CDR3 length: 14 amino acids. Trimming left V 2 bases short and J 7 bases short, with 16 bases between. The CDR3 sequence: CASSVGQLRGEQYF. Here the CDR3 DNA reads TGTGCCAGCAGCGTCGGGCAGCTGCGCGGTGAGCAGTACTTC.

The chain links TRBV29-1 to TRBJ2-7, with 7 bases that match TRBD1. The V and J ends lost 3 bases and 0 bases, in that order; junction bases with no gene match: 2. The CDR3 runs to 13 residues. Germline CDR1 reads SQVTM; CDR2 reads ANQGSEA. The CDR3 protein is CSVDTGASYEQYF. Written as DNA, the CDR3 is TGCAGCGTTGATACAGGGGCCTCCTACGAGCAGTACTTC.

A word on this clonotype: A junction boundary mismatches the germline segment, possibly from a read error. The rearrangement joins TRBV15 to TRBJ2-7; TRBD1 matches 8 bases. Germline V lookup: CDR1 LNHNV, CDR2 YYDKDF (reference sequence). The CDR3 covers 15 residues. In DNA, the CDR3 is TGTGCCACCGGCAGAGTGCAGGGGGCGGACTACGAGCAGTACTTC. This encodes CATGRVQGADYEQYF.

The table lists this clonotype with a few counts. V usage is TRBV9 and J usage is TRBJ2-3; D uncertain. Germline V gene sequence: CDR1 SGDLS, CDR2 YYNGEE. Trimming stripped 0 bases from V and 4 bases from J, with 15 bases between. The CDR3 covers 16 residues. This CDR3 reads CASSVGPTLYPDTQYF. Written as DNA, the CDR3 is TGTGCCAGCAGCGTAGGCCCCACCCTCTACCCAGATACGCAGTATTTT.

This clonotype was seen more than once but under ten times. J is TRBJ2-1 and V is TRBV5-5, with 8 nucleotides matching TRBD2. The CDR3 sequence is 16 residues long. The V and J ends lost 3 bases and 2 bases, in that order; junction bases with no gene match: 7. CDR1 SGHKS and CDR2 YYEKEE come from the germline V gene (reference sequence). The CDR3 loop is CASSSYVGGAYNEQFF. CDR3 coding DNA: TGTGCCAGCAGCTCCTACGTCGGGGGGGCCTACAATGAGCAGTTCTTC.

This clonotype has more than one count but fewer than ten. J is TRBJ2-7 and V is TRBV29-1; TRBD2 agrees at 10 bases. This CDR3 comprises 13 residues. Germline assignment: CDR1 SQVTM and CDR2 ANQGSEA. V lost 5 bases and J lost 3; bases outside the gene matches: 4. The CDR3 coding sequence is TGCAGCGTTAGTTCTAGCGGGGGCTACGAGCAGTACTTC. Amino acids: CSVSSSGGYEQYF.

Notes on this clonotype: This may arise from a read error, as a much more abundant clone is one base away. The V gene is TRBV29-1, the J gene TRBJ1-5, with TRBD1 as a possible D gene (6 bases). CDR1 is SQVTM, CDR2 ANQGSEA, per germline. This CDR3 has 13 amino acids. The V and J ends lost 4 bases and 2 bases respectively, with 9 bases between them. CDR3 loop: CSVGDKGNQPQHF. CDR3 nucleotide sequence: TGCAGCGTTGGGGACAAGGGCAATCAGCCCCAGCATTTT.

The V call is TRBV7-8, the J call TRBJ1-1; the D is unclear. The CDR3 spans 11 residues. Germline assignment: CDR1 SGHVS and CDR2 FQNEAQ. Trimming removed 5 bases at V and 6 bases at J, with 7 bases between. In nucleotides, the CDR3 is TGTGCCAGCAGCCCTACCTCTGAAGCTTTCTTT. Translating gives CASSPTSEAFF.

As to this clonotype: This clone may be a read error of a much larger clone one base away. The chain employs TRBV7-2 and TRBJ2-1; 8 bases match TRBD2. Per germline, CDR1 SGHTA and CDR2 FQGNSA. There are 15 residues in the CDR3. V lost 5 bases, J lost 0 bases, and 3 bases stayed unmatched. CDR3 sequence (DNA): TGTGCCAGCAGCCGAGCGGGGGCCTCCTACAATGAGCAGTTCTTC. This encodes CASSRAGASYNEQFF.

CDR3 residues: CSAEPRTQETQYF. CDR3 sequence (DNA): TGCAGTGCAGAGCCGAGGACACAAGAGACCCAGTACTTC. The chain joins TRBV20-1 to TRBJ2-5; a weak D match, TRBD1 (5 bases). Trimming cost V 6 bases and J 2 bases, with 13 bases left between them. The CDR3 length is 13 residues. The germline gives CDR1 DFQATT, CDR2 SNEGSKA (reference sequence).

This clonotype was observed a few times. The chain links TRBV5-1 to TRBJ2-1; D possibly matches TRBD1 or TRBD2 (5 bases each). The CDR3 length is 16 residues. Germline assignment: CDR1 SGHRS and CDR2 YFSETQ. The V gene lost 0 bases and the J gene lost 9 bases, with 19 bases spanning the gap. This CDR3 reads CASSLGSREVRGEQFF. Here the CDR3 DNA reads TGCGCCAGCAGCTTGGGGTCTCGGGAAGTTAGGGGTGAGCAGTTCTTC.

The count of this clonotype is one. The chain employs TRBV7-2 and TRBJ1-2; a weak D match, TRBD1 (5 bases). The CDR3 is 16 amino acids. Trimming pared 4 bases from V and 11 bases from J, leaving 26 bases between. CDR1 SGHTA and CDR2 FQGNSA come from the germline V gene. The chain's CDR3 is CASSSSPAGSLVGYTF. The CDR3 nucleotides read TGTGCCAGCAGCTCATCTCCCGCAGGGTCGTTGGTTGGTTACACCTTC. Complete variable domain (other parts from reference TRBV7-2 and TRBJ1-2): GAGVSQSPSNKVTEKGKDVELRCDPISGHTALYWYRQSLGQGLEFLIYFQGNSAPDKSGLPSDRFSAERTGGSVSTLTIQRTQQEDSAVYLCASSSSPAGSLVGYTFGSGTRLTVV.

About this clonotype: In this CDR3 the conserved last residue, phenylalanine or tryptophan, is missing, so a read error is likely. The J gene is TRBJ2-7, the V gene TRBV2; D unclear. CDR3 length: 11 residues. With 6 bases removed from V and 2 bases from J, the gap between germline ends came to 5 bases. Per the germline V gene, CDR1 is SNHLY and CDR2 is FYNNEI. The CDR3 loop reads CASSPTYEQYC. In nucleotides, the CDR3 is TGTGCCAGCAGCCCCACCTACGAGCAGTACTGC.

This rearrangement joins TRBV4-2 to TRBJ1-4; 8 bases align to TRBD1. This CDR3 contains 15 residues. The germline V gene has CDR1 LGHNA and CDR2 YNFKEQ. V shed 1 base, J shed 8 bases, and the junction held 6 bases outside the gene matches. The CDR3 loop reads CASSQVDRGYEKLFF. DNA for the CDR3: TGTGCCAGCAGCCAAGTAGACAGGGGTTACGAAAAACTGTTTTTT.

CDR3 nucleotides: TGTGCCAGCAGCCCCTCCGGGACAGTGGGGACGTATGGCTACACCTTC. As protein: CASSPSGTVGTYGYTF. This rearrangement joins TRBV7-2 to TRBJ1-2; 7 bases align to TRBD1. Germline trimming cut 5 bases from V and 5 bases from J; bases unmatched to any gene: 14. The germline V gene encodes CDR1 SGHTA and CDR2 FQGNSA. The CDR3 extends over 16 amino acids.

This clonotype has a handful of counts. The V call is TRBV20-1, the J call TRBJ2-7, with 10 bases fitting TRBD2. V was pared by 0 bases and J by 2 bases, with 4 bases of the junction left unmatched. The germline CDR1 and CDR2 sequences are DFQATT and SNEGSKA (reference sequence). This CDR3 spans 15 amino acids. CDR3 sequence: CSARDSGGSPYEQYF. The CDR3 DNA reads as TGCAGTGCTAGAGATAGCGGGGGGAGCCCCTACGAGCAGTACTTC.

The sample holds a few counts of this clonotype. J is TRBJ2-1 and V is TRBV7-3; a weak D match, TRBD1 (5 bases). Trimming took 4 bases from V and 2 from J, leaving 12 bases between them. This CDR3 has 15 amino acids. CDR1 is SGHTA and CDR2 is FQGTGA in the germline V gene. CDR3 residues: CASSSAGWPYNEQFF. CDR3 bases: TGTGCCAGCAGCTCGGCAGGGTGGCCCTACAATGAGCAGTTCTTC.

The rearrangement joins TRBV29-1 to TRBJ2-4, with 9 positions matching TRBD2. Germline CDR1 and CDR2: SQVTM and ANQGSEA. The CDR3 is 16 amino acids. The J segment lost 15 bases and the V segment lost 0 bases, leaving 18 bases of the junction unmatched. This CDR3 is CSVEDPSGGSYNERYF. The CDR3 bases are TGCAGCGTTGAAGACCCGAGCGGGGGGTCCTACAATGAGCGGTACTTC.

This chain links TRBV7-9 with TRBJ1-1, with D uncertain. The V end lost 4 bases, the J end lost 4 bases, and 13 bases lay between the germline ends. The length of the CDR3 is 14 residues. CDR1 and CDR2 (germline): SEHNR, FQNEAQ (reference sequence). DNA for the CDR3: TGTGCCAGCAGCTCGCTACAACCGGGCACTGAAGCTTTCTTT. As protein: CASSSLQPGTEAFF.

As concerns this clonotype: The conserved phenylalanine or tryptophan normally closing the CDR3 is absent here, so this likely arose from a read error. The rearrangement joins TRBV18 to TRBJ1-5; D perhaps matches TRBD1 (6 bases). Trimming left V 3 bases short and J 6 bases short, with 21 bases between. Germline CDR1 KGHSH, CDR2 LQKENI. The CDR3 length is 17 residues. The DNA of the CDR3 is TGTGCCAGCTCACCGGCAGGGGCCCCGCGGGTCCTTCAGCCCCAGCATGTT. It translates to CASSPAGAPRVLQPQHV.

CDR3 nucleotides: TGCGCCAGCAGCCAGACCCTAGCGGGGGAAACCTACGAGCAGTACTTC. Translation gives CASSQTLAGETYEQYF. The chain employs TRBV4-3 and TRBJ2-7; 10 nucleotides agree with TRBD2. CDR3 length: 16 amino acids. The germline V gene has CDR1 LGHNA and CDR2 YSLEER. V shed 3 bases, J shed 2 bases, and the junction held 7 bases outside the gene matches.

V and J are TRBV28 and TRBJ2-3, with D perhaps matching TRBD2 (6 bases). Germline V lookup: CDR1 MDHEN, CDR2 SYDVKM. Between the trimmed V and J ends, which lost 7 bases and 0 bases, there was a span of 20 bases. The CDR3 extends over 17 amino acids. CDR3: CASKPHLGSGSTDTQYF. The CDR3 nucleotides read TGTGCCAGCAAACCTCACCTGGGTAGCGGAAGCACAGATACGCAGTATTTT.

This clonotype was recorded a few times. This sequence joins TRBV4-3 and TRBJ1-1; 9 bases fit TRBD1. V dropped 0 bases and J dropped 9; count of bases not matched to a gene: 8. The CDR3 is made up of 15 amino acids. Germline CDR1 and CDR2: LGHNA and YSLEER. DNA of the CDR3: TGCGCCAGCAGCCAAGATTGGGGACAGGGCTTTAAAGCTTTCTTT. Its translation: CASSQDWGQGFKAFF.

This clonotype was detected a few times. The J gene is TRBJ1-4, the V gene TRBV12-3 or TRBV12-4; maybe TRBD1 (6 bases). The V end was cut by 6 bases, the J end by 7 bases, with 15 bases between. The CDR3 sequence is 14 residues long. The CDR3 reads CASSGWGQSEKLFF. For the CDR3, the DNA is TGTGCCAGCAGCGGGTGGGGGCAGAGTGAAAAACTGTTTTTT.

The CDR3 reads CASGPPGHPTDTQYF. The CDR3 DNA sequence: TGTGCCAGCGGGCCTCCGGGACATCCCACAGATACGCAGTATTTT. This sequence joins TRBV12-3 or TRBV12-4 and TRBJ2-3, with TRBD1 as a possible D gene (6 bases). There are 15 residues in the CDR3. V was clipped by 8 bases and J by 2 bases, with 17 bases between them.